The sequence of this TCR beta chain was determined in a study of CD8+CD57+ T cells in acquired aplastic anemia. Study summary: The mean DNA yield obtained from sorted CD4+ and CD8+ cells came to about 3 ug. Study-level findings and limits: Statistical testing detected no significant gap in CD8+ Simpson's diversity between patients and controls. Between patients and controls, 25 to 35 CD8+ CDR3 sequences were found in common.

Genomic DNA served as template for TCR beta VDJ and CDR3 profiling. TCRdb re-analysed the reads in MiXCR, keeping a single row per CDR3 protein. Here the sample spans approximately 270,000 distinct CDR3 sequences, 45% to 65% being singletons. Concerning this clonotype: Its specificity is not known.

Trimming removed 4 bases from V and 2 bases from J, with 15 bases in between. The CDR3 is 17 residues long. From germline, CDR1 is SGHTA and CDR2 FQGTGA. The genes are TRBV7-3 and TRBJ2-6; D is possibly TRBD2 (7 bases). The origin of this receptor is a human donor with severe aplastic anemia or a healthy control (not recorded which). Specimen: sorted CD4+, CD8+, or CD8+CD57+ T cells (not recorded which) from PBMCs. Written as DNA, the CDR3 is TGTGCCAGCAGCTCCGAAGGGGGGGCTGCTGGGGCCAACGTCCTGACTTTC. Protein: CASSSEGGAAGANVLTF.